Listed below are T cell receptor beta chains from one sample, sequenced in a study of Ad26.COV2.S vaccination and SARS-CoV-2 variants. The data were produced by immunoSEQ multiplex PCR, yet TCRdb's version contains in-frame clones alone and is incomplete. The sample records hundreds of thousands of clones, more than 80% being singletons. The sample was peripheral blood, taken in a trial of Ad26.COV2.S vaccine versus placebo. These receptors all come from a person between 18 and 60 years old who received the Ad26.COV2.S COVID-19 vaccine or a placebo. CDR3s include the opening cysteine and the closing phenylalanine or tryptophan. A D gene is named only where the DNA matches it firmly. Size tells how often a clone was seen (once, few, many) or the class of an expanded clone, and some rows leave it out.

clone_size	j_call	d_call	v_call	cdr3_nt	cdr3_aa
-	TRBJ1-6	TRBD1	TRBV6-2/TRBV6-3	TGTGCCAGCAGTTCCGCTTATGGGGACAGTAATTCACCCCTCCACTTT	CASSSAYGDSNSPLHF
-	TRBJ2-1	TRBD2	TRBV10-1	TGCGCCAGCACTAGCGGAACCTACAATGAGCAGTTCTTC	CASTSGTYNEQFF
-	TRBJ2-3	TRBD2	TRBV18	TGTGCCAGCTCGCCTTCCTTAGCGGGGGGGAAAGATACGCAGTATTTT	CASSPSLAGGKDTQYF
-	TRBJ1-4	TRBD1	TRBV4-2	TGTGCCAGCAGCCAAGATCCGGGACAGGGGTATGAAAAACTGTTTTTT	CASSQDPGQGYEKLFF
-	TRBJ2-5	TRBD2	TRBV5-1	TGCGCCAGCAGCTTGGGGACTAGCGGGAGGGAGACCCAGTACTTC	CASSLGTSGRETQYF
-	TRBJ2-3	TRBD2	TRBV5-1	TGCGCCAGCAGCGATCCGGGACTAGCACCAGATACGCAGTATTTT	CASSDPGLAPDTQYF
-	TRBJ2-1	-	TRBV23-1	TGCGCCAGCAGTCATTCCCACCCGAGCTCCTACAATGAGCAGTTCTTC	CASSHSHPSSYNEQFF
-	TRBJ2-7	-	TRBV30	TGTGCCTGGAGGAGGGGGACCAGAAGAGACGAGCAGTACTTC	CAWRRGTRRDEQYF
once	TRBJ1-2	-	TRBV30	TGTGCCTGGAGTGAACAGGATTATGGCTACACCTTC	CAWSEQDYGYTF
-	TRBJ2-6	-	TRBV7-3	TGTGCCAGCAGCTTTTCAGGGATAGGGGCCAACGTCCTGACTTTC	CASSFSGIGANVLTF
-	TRBJ2-3	-	TRBV19	TGTGCCAGTAGTATCGACACAGATACGCAGTATTTT	CASSIDTDTQYF
-	TRBJ2-5	-	TRBV6-5	TGTGCCAGCAGTCGTGATTTGGCTCGGGAGGAGACCCAGTACTTC	CASSRDLAREETQYF
-	TRBJ2-1	TRBD2	TRBV6-5	TGTGCCAGCAGTTACTCGGGACTAGCGGGAAATGAGCAGTTCTTC	CASSYSGLAGNEQFF
-	TRBJ2-4	TRBD2	TRBV4-2	TGTGCCAGCAGCCAAGATTTCGATAGCGGGAGGGCCAAGGACATTCAGTACTTC	CASSQDFDSGRAKDIQYF
-	TRBJ2-7	-	TRBV3-1/TRBV3-2	TGTGCCAGCAGCCAAGAGGATTTTTACTCGACTCCCAGGTACTTC	CASSQEDFYSTPRYF
few	TRBJ1-1	-	TRBV6-5	TGTGCCAGCAGTTACGGGGGGGTGAACACTGAAGCTTTCTTT	CASSYGGVNTEAFF
-	TRBJ1-5	TRBD1	TRBV15	TGTGCCACCAGCAAGGGGGATGACAGGGTAGATCAGCCCCAGCATTTT	CATSKGDDRVDQPQHF
-	TRBJ2-1	TRBD2	TRBV2	TGTGCCAGCAGTGACACCGGGGGGATTATTAATGAGCAGTTCTTC	CASSDTGGIINEQFF
-	TRBJ2-5	TRBD2	TRBV5-1	TGCGCCAGCAGCTCAGGGACTAGCGCGGAGACCCAGTACTTC	CASSSGTSAETQYF
-	TRBJ1-3	-	TRBV7-2	TGTGCCAGCAGCTTAGTTCTTGGTGGGTTCTCTGGAAACACCATATATTTT	CASSLVLGGFSGNTIYF
-	TRBJ2-7	-	TRBV3-1/TRBV3-2	TGTGCCAGCAGCCATGGGACCAGGCCCCACGAGCAGTACTTC	CASSHGTRPHEQYF
once	TRBJ2-7	TRBD2	TRBV7-9	TGTGCCAGCAGCTCCTCCGAGACTAGCGCGTCCTACGAGCAGTACTTC	CASSSSETSASYEQYF
-	TRBJ2-2	-	TRBV5-1	TGCGCCAGCAGCCCGGGGAGCTCCACCGGGGAGCTGTTTTTT	CASSPGSSTGELFF
-	TRBJ1-5	-	TRBV2	TGTGCCAGCAGTCTCTACACTTTGACAGCGAGCAATCAGCCCCAGCATTTT	CASSLYTLTASNQPQHF
-	TRBJ2-3	-	TRBV30	TGTGCCCGTAGGGACGGAACCACAGATACGCAGTATTTT	CARRDGTTDTQYF
few	TRBJ1-2	-	TRBV24-1	TGTGCCACCAGTGATTCCATTACAGGGTATGGCTACACCTTC	CATSDSITGYGYTF
-	TRBJ2-1	-	TRBV12-3/TRBV12-4	TGTGCCAGCAGTTTCGGCAGGACACGGTTCTTC	CASSFGRTRFF
-	TRBJ1-5	-	TRBV2	TGTGCCAGCACCCCCGGAGGGGATCAGCCCCAGCATTTT	CASTPGGDQPQHF
-	TRBJ1-5	-	TRBV28	TGTGCCAGCAGCTCAGGTGAACGCTCGGGAGGCAATCAGCCCCAGCATTTT	CASSSGERSGGNQPQHF